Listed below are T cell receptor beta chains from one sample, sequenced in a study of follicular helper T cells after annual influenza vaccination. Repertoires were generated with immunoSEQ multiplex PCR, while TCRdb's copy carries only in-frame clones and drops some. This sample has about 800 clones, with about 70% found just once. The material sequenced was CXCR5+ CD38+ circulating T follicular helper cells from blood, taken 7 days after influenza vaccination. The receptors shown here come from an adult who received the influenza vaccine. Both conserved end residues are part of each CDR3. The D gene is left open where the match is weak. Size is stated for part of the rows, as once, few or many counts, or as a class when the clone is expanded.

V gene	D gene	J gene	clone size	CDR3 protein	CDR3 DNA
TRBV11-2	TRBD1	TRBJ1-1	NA	CASSLTGFTEAFF	TGTGCCAGCAGCTTGACAGGGTTCACTGAAGCTTTCTTT
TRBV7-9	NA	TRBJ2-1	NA	CASSFSRGAIGEQFF	TGTGCCAGCAGTTTCTCAAGGGGGGCCATCGGTGAGCAGTTCTTC
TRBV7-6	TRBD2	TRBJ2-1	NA	CASSLRASGYNEQFF	TGTGCCAGCAGCTTAAGGGCTAGCGGATACAATGAGCAGTTCTTC
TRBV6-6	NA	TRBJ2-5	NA	CASQQGGETQYF	TGTGCCAGCCAGCAGGGTGGGGAGACCCAGTACTTC
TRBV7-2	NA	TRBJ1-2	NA	CASSLGFGSYGYTF	TGTGCCAGCAGCTTAGGGTTTGGTAGTTATGGCTACACCTTC
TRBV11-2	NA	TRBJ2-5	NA	CASSLSARRRGETQYF	TGTGCCAGCAGCTTATCTGCCCGTCGCAGGGGAGAGACCCAGTACTTC
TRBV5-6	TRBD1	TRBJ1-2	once	CASSLGPGGNGGYTF	TGTGCCAGCAGCTTGGGGCCAGGGGGGAATGGCGGCTACACCTTC
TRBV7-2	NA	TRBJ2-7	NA	CASSQALGGRSYEQYF	TGTGCCAGCAGCCAAGCCCTGGGGGGAAGGTCCTACGAGCAGTACTTC
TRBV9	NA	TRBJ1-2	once	CASSVDVQPYGYTF	TGTGCCAGCAGCGTAGATGTTCAACCGTATGGCTACACCTTC
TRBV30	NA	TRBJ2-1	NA	CAWSLTHMGEQFF	TGTGCCTGGAGTCTTACTCACATGGGTGAGCAGTTCTTC
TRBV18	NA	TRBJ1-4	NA	CASSPSRSNEKLFF	TGTGCCAGCTCACCCTCGAGGAGTAATGAAAAACTGTTTTTT
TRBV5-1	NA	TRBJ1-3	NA	CASSDGAANSGNTIYF	TGCGCCAGCAGCGATGGAGCAGCCAACTCTGGAAACACCATATATTTT
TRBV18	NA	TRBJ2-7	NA	CASSKSQGSYEQYF	TGTGCCAGCTCAAAGTCCCAGGGTTCCTACGAGCAGTACTTC
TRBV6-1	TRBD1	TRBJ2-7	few	CASSVNRDSYEQYF	TGTGCCAGCAGTGTAAATCGGGACAGCTACGAGCAGTACTTC
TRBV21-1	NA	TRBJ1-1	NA	CASSKVTENMNTEAFF	TGTGCCAGCAGCAAGGTGACGGAGAACATGAACACTGAAGCTTTCTTT
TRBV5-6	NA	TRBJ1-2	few	CASSSGNYGYTF	TGTGCCAGCAGCTCTGGGAACTATGGCTACACCTTC
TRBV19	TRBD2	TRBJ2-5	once	CASSLISGTSGAQYF	TGTGCCAGTAGTCTCATTTCCGGGACTAGCGGGGCCCAGTACTTC
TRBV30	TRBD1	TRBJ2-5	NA	CAWSVRTGRAETQYF	TGTGCCTGGAGTGTAAGGACAGGTCGGGCGGAGACCCAGTACTTC
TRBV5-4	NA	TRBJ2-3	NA	CASSDQWAGATGTQYF	TGTGCCAGCAGCGACCAGTGGGCGGGGGCCACAGGTACGCAGTATTTT
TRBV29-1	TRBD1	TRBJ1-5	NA	CSVAGSAGGQPQHF	TGCAGCGTGGCGGGCAGTGCAGGGGGTCAGCCCCAGCATTTT
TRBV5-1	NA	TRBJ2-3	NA	CASSRTGTSTDTQYF	TGCGCCAGCAGCCGGACCGGGACTAGCACAGATACGCAGTATTTT
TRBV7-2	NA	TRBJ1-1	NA	CASSSFAFNTEAFF	TGTGCCAGCAGCTCGTTCGCCTTCAACACTGAAGCTTTCTTT
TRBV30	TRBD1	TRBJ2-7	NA	CAWRAQGADSYEQYF	TGTGCCTGGAGGGCCCAGGGGGCTGACTCCTACGAGCAGTACTTC
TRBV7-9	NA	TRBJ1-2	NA	CASSLADPSLNYGYTF	TGTGCCAGCAGCTTGGCAGACCCATCTCTCAACTATGGCTACACCTTC
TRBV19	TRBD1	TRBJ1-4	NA	CASSKTGDNEKLFF	TGTGCCAGTAGTAAGACAGGGGATAATGAAAAACTGTTTTTT
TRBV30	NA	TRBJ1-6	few	CAWRSGKGNSPLHF	TGTGCCTGGAGATCAGGAAAAGGAAATTCACCCCTCCACTTT
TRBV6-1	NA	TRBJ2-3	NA	CASKIFGNTDTQYF	TGTGCCAGCAAAATTTTTGGAAACACAGATACGCAGTATTTT
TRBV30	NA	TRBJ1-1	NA	CAWENNRGTEAFF	TGTGCCTGGGAAAACAACCGGGGGACTGAAGCTTTCTTT
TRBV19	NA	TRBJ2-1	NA	CASRPTGTSGEQFF	TGTGCCAGTAGACCTACCGGCACGAGCGGGGAGCAGTTCTTC
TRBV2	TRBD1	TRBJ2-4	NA	CASSEGQIAKNIQYF	TGTGCCAGCAGTGAGGGACAGATAGCCAAAAACATTCAGTACTTC
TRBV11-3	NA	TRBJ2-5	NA	CASSLPLGPGETQYF	TGTGCCAGCAGCCTCCCCCTGGGGCCGGGGGAGACCCAGTACTTC
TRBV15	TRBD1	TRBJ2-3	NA	CATSPGTGGTDTQYF	TGTGCCACCAGCCCCGGGACAGGGGGCACAGATACGCAGTATTTT
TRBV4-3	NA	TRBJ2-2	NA	CASSQDGRSTGELFF	TGCGCCAGCAGCCAAGATGGACGGAGCACCGGGGAGCTGTTTTTT
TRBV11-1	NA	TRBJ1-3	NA	CASSLRGTLSGNTIYF	TGTGCCAGCAGCCTCAGAGGAACCCTCTCTGGAAACACCATATATTTT
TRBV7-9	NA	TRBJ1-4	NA	CASTIIKGRSEKLFF	TGTGCCAGCACCATAATTAAGGGACGGAGTGAAAAACTGTTTTTT
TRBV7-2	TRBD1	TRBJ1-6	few	CASSPDRERSPLHF	TGTGCCAGCAGTCCCGACAGGGAGAGATCACCCCTCCACTTT
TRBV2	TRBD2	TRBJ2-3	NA	CASRNSGSGTDTQYF	TGTGCCAGCAGGAATAGCGGGAGCGGTACAGATACGCAGTATTTT
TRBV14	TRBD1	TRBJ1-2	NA	CASSRRGVIDGYTF	TGTGCCAGCAGCCGCAGGGGGGTAATTGATGGCTACACCTTC
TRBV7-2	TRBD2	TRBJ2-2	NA	CASSPGGPVGELFF	TGTGCCAGCAGCCCGGGGGGGCCAGTCGGGGAGCTGTTTTTT
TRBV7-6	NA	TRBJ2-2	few	CASSFSADRGTGELFF	TGTGCCAGCAGCTTTTCGGCAGACCGCGGGACCGGGGAGCTGTTTTTT
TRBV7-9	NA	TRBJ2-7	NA	CASIVTDGPYEQYF	TGTGCCAGCATCGTTACAGATGGGCCCTACGAGCAGTACTTC
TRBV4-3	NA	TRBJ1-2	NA	CASSQGTEYGYTF	TGCGCCAGCAGCCAAGGGACCGAATATGGCTACACCTTC
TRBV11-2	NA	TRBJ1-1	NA	CASSLDLYTEAFF	TGTGCCAGCAGCTTAGACCTATACACTGAAGCTTTCTTT
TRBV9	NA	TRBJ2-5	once	CASSARGGSLETQYF	TGTGCCAGCAGCGCTCGGGGTGGCTCATTGGAGACCCAGTACTTC
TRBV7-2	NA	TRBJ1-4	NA	CASSLEGTSKKGMFF	TGTGCCAGCAGCTTAGAGGGGACAAGTAAGAAGGGGATGTTTTTT
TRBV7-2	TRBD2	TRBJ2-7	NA	CASSLSGKSSYEQYF	TGTGCCAGCAGCTTAAGCGGGAAAAGCTCCTACGAGCAGTACTTC
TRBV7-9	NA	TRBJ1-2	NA	CASSLSLDFNYGYTF	TGTGCCAGCAGCTTAAGTCTGGACTTTAACTATGGCTACACCTTC
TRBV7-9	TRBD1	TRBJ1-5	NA	CASSLDRGNQPQHF	TGTGCCAGCAGTTTGGACAGGGGCAATCAGCCCCAGCATTTT
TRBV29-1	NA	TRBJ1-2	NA	CSGSQEGYGYTF	TGCAGCGGTTCTCAGGAGGGCTATGGCTACACCTTC
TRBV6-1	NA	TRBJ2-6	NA	CASSVRSVKSSYAGANVLTF	TGTGCCAGCAGTGTGAGGTCAGTGAAATCAAGTTACGCTGGGGCCAACGTCCTGACTTTC
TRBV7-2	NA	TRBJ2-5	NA	CASSLGGFIETQYF	TGTGCCAGCAGCTTAGGGGGTTTCATCGAGACCCAGTACTTC
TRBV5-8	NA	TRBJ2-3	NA	CASSLTSPGTDTQYF	TGTGCCAGCAGCTTGACTTCACCGGGCACAGATACGCAGTATTTT
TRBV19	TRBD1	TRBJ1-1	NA	CASVGGQKNTEAFF	TGTGCCAGTGTTGGGGGACAGAAGAACACTGAAGCTTTCTTT
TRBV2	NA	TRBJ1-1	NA	CASSGAGNTEAFF	TGTGCCAGCAGTGGTGCGGGGAACACTGAAGCTTTCTTT